This T cell receptor beta chain came from a study of T-cell reconstitution after alpha-beta-depleted transplantation in children. Molecular barcoding with unique molecular identifiers was used for the TCRbeta library. TCRdb fed the PCR reads into MiXCR, producing one record per CDR3 protein. This table has about 610,000 distinct CDR3 sequences, about 10% appearing once. The clonotype comes from a human donor who donated a stem cell graft to a child with acute myeloid leukemia. Specimen: PBMCs from the stem cell graft donor, collected from the stem cell graft.

The CDR3 nucleotides read TGTGCCATCAGTAGGGTAGCGGACCAAGAGACCCAGTACTTC. Protein product: CAISRVADQETQYF. The chain has TRBV10-3 and TRBJ2-5; TRBD2 might be the D (6 bases). V was clipped by 5 bases and J by 0 bases, with 10 bases between them. Per the germline V gene, CDR1 is ENHRY and CDR2 is SYGVKD. The CDR3 length is 14 residues.